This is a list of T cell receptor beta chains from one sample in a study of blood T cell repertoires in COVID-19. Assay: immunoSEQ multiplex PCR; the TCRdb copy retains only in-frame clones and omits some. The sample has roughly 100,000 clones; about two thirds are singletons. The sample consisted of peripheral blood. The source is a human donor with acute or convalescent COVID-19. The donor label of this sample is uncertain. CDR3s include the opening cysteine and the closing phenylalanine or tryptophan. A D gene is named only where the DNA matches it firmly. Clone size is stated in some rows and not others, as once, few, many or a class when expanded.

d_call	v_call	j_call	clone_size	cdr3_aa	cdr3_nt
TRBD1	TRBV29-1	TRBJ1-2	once	CSVEGQGVGYTF	TGCAGCGTTGAGGGACAGGGGGTCGGCTACACCTTC
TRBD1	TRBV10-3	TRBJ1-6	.	CAISEPQGQVGDSPLHF	TGTGCCATCAGTGAGCCCCAGGGACAGGTGGGTGATTCACCCCTCCACTTT
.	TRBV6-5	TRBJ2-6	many	CASSPKPSGANVLTF	TGTGCCAGCAGCCCAAAGCCCTCTGGGGCCAACGTCCTGACTTTC
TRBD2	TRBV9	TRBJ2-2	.	CASSVGGGGGRGELFF	TGTGCCAGCAGCGTAGGAGGAGGCGGGGGTCGCGGGGAGCTGTTTTTT
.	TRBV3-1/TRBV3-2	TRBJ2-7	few	CASSQDRVSSYEQYF	TGTGCCAGCAGCCAAGATCGGGTCAGCTCCTACGAGCAGTACTTC
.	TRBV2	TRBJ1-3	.	CASSGEVLSGNTIYF	TGTGCCAGCAGTGGTGAGGTCCTCTCTGGAAACACCATATATTTT
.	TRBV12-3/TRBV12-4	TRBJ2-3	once	CASTLLVTDTQYF	TGTGCCAGCACTCTCCTCGTAACAGATACGCAGTATTTT
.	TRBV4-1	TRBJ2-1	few	CASSQLDIVTYNEQFF	TGCGCCAGCAGCCAACTGGACATCGTTACCTACAATGAGCAGTTCTTC
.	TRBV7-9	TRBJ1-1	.	CASSFRAEAFF	TGTGCCAGCAGCTTTAGAGCTGAAGCTTTCTTT
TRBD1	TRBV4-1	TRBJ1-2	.	CASSHIPGTGDYYGYTF	TGCGCCAGCAGCCATATCCCCGGGACAGGGGATTACTATGGCTACACCTTC
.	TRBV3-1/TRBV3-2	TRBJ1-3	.	CASSLTHIFSGNTIYF	TGTGCCAGCAGCCTAACCCACATATTCTCTGGAAACACCATATATTTT
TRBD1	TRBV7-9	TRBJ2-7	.	CASSTDRDLPEQYF	TGTGCCAGCAGCACAGACAGGGATCTCCCCGAGCAGTACTTC
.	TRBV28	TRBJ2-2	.	CASSAPGFVTGELFF	TGTGCCAGCAGTGCTCCAGGGTTCGTCACCGGGGAGCTGTTTTTT
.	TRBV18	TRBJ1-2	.	CASSPNKYYGYTF	TGTGCCAGCTCACCTAACAAGTACTATGGCTACACCTTC
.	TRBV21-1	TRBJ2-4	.	CASSKGLPGQINIQYF	TGTGCCAGCAGCAAAGGACTCCCCGGACAGATAAACATTCAGTACTTC
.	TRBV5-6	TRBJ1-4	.	CASSPPGTLNEKLFF	TGTGCCAGCAGCCCGCCGGGGACTCTAAATGAAAAACTGTTTTTT
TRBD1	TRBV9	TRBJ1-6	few	CASSFTTGDNSPLHF	TGTGCCAGCAGCTTTACGACAGGGGATAATTCACCCCTCCACTTT
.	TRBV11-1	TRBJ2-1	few	CASSFTGSTYNEQFF	TGTGCCAGCAGCTTTACAGGGAGCACCTACAATGAGCAGTTCTTC